The TCR beta chain under discussion was sequenced for a study of cytomegalovirus exposure and HLA in healthy donors. Study-wide results and caveats: TCR beta V- and J-gene trimming, according to a later analysis, was linked to a missense DCLRE1C variant. Most TCR sequences showed up rarely, but some public TCRs showed up in many donors.

A remark on this clone: Its matching antigen is unknown.

In germline, CDR1 is SGHDT, CDR2 YYEEEE. This CDR3 contains 15 residues. The V segment lost 4 bases and the J segment 8 bases; nucleotides outside the gene matches: 10. Primers: 60 Vbeta forward and 13 Jbeta reverse. Original processing methods: Approximately 86 million unique TCR beta chains, roughly 10 million shared, were counted in a later analysis. The method was immunoSEQ multiplex PCR; TCRdb's version includes in-frame clones alone and lacks a portion of them. Clone size and the V and J calls come from that table; the DNA yielded D and trimming. The sample carries 150,000 to 200,000 clones, roughly 79% recorded once.

The chain uses TRBV5-6 and TRBJ2-7, with 12 positions matching TRBD2. The sequencing input was PBMCs. This clonotype was sampled from a woman aged 18 to 35 in good health and CMV-seropositive. CDR3 sequence: CASSAGLAGHVKQYF. The CDR3 nucleotides read TGTGCCAGCAGCGCGGGACTAGCGGGCCATGTGAAGCAGTACTTC. The full variable domain, completed using reference TRBV5-6 and TRBJ2-7, is DAGVTQSPTHLIKTRGQQVTLRCSPKSGHDTVSWYQQALGQGPQFIFQYYEEEERQRGNFPDRFSGHQFPNYSSELNVNALLLGDSALYLCASSAGLAGHVKQYFGPGTRLTVT.